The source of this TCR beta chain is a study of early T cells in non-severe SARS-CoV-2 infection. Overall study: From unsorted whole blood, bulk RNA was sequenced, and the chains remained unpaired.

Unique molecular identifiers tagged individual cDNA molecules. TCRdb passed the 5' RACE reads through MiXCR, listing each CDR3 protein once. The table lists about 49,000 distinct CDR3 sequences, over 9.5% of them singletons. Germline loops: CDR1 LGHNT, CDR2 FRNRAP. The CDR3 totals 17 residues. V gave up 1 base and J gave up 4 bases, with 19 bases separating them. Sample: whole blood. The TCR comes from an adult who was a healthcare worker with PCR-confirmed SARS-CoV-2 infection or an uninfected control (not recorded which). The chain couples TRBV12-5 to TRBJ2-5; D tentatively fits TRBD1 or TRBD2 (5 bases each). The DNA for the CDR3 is TGTGCTAGTGGTTTGGCCCCCACCGGGGCCCGTAGAGAGACCCAGTACTTC. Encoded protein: CASGLAPTGARRETQYF.